This TCR beta chain was obtained from a study of CD8 T cells in ankylosing spondylitis. General observations from the study: Clones linked to disease were reported to show significant enrichment in matched ankylosing spondylitis synovial fluid. Disease-linked clones displayed a CD8+ phenotype and appeared relatively rarely in peripheral blood. Made up of fewer than 10 highly homologous variants, a TCR beta motif appeared characteristic of ankylosing spondylitis blood. Past studies reported some motif variants in reactive arthritis synovial fluid and blood.

This clonotype showed up just a few times. Its antigen is unidentified. It was by quantitative 5'-RACE with molecular barcodes that TCR beta libraries were made. Via MiXCR, TCRdb re-called the 5' RACE reads, giving one row per CDR3 protein. Here the sample spans a few hundred thousand distinct CDR3 sequences, approximately 20% being singletons. The TCR was taken from a male donor with ankylosing spondylitis. The sequencing input was blood, either unsorted or a sorted T cell fraction (not recorded which).

The CDR3 DNA reads as TGTGCCAGCAGTTTTCCGGGGGGCACGGTCGAGCAGTACTTC. It translates to CASSFPGGTVEQYF. The V call is TRBV28, the J call TRBJ2-7; weak D call: TRBD2 (7 bases). The ends were cut back, 3 bases at V and 6 bases at J, with 15 bases in the middle. CDR1 is MDHEN, CDR2 SYDVKM, per germline. The CDR3 sequence is 14 residues long.